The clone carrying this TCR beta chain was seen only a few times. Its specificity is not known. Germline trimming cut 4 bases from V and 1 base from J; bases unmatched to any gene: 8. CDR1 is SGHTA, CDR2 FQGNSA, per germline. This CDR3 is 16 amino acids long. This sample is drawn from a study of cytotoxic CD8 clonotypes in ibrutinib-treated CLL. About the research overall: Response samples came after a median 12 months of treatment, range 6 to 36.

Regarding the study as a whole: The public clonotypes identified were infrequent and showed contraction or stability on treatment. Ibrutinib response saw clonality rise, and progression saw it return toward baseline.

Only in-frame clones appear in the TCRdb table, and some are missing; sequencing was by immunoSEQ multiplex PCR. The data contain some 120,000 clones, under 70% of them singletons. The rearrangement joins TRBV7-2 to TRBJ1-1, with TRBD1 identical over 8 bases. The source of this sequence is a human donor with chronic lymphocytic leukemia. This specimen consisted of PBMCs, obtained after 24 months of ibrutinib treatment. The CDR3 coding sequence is TGTGCCAGCAGCTACCGGACAGGGCTGGGGAACACTGAAGCTTTCTTT. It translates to CASSYRTGLGNTEAFF.